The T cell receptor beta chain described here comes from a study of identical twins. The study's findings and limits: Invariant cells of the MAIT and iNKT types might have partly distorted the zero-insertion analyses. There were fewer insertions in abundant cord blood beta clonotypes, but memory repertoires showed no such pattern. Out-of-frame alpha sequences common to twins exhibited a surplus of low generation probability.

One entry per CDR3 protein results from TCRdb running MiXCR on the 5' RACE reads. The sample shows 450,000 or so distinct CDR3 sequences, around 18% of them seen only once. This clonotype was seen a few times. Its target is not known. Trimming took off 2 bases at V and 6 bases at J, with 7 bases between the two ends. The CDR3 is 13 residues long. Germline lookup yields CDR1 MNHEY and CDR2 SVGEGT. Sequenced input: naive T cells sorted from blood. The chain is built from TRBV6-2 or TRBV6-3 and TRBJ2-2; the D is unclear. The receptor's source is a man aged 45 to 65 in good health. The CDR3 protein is CASSYTGPGELFF. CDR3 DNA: TGTGCCAGCAGTTACACCGGTCCCGGGGAGCTGTTTTTT.